The 17 T cell receptor beta chains below all came from one sample that was sequenced in a study of graft-versus-host responses after intestinal transplantation (dated by TCRdb to the early 2020s). In the paper's terms, the time point label means: cells obtained before transplantation from donor or recipient. The library relied on the immunoSEQ multiplex PCR assay. TCRdb limited this immuneACCESS table to in-frame rearrangements with V and J called. A share of clones is missing; checked studies link under half to unresolved V genes, and the rest is unexplained. Recorded for this sample are about 20,000 clones; roughly 40% of them occurred a single time. The top ten clones comprise about 0.95% of the sample. This sample comprised alloreactive CD4+ T cells from a mixed lymphocyte reaction culture, obtained before intestinal transplant. Per the publication, the cell subset or site label means: CFSE-low proliferating T cells sorted from approximately 6-day pre-transplant mixed lymphocyte reaction (GvH or HvG direction). These receptors were collected from a human patient who received an intestinal transplant.

This clone qualifies as medium-sized. The chain recombines TRBV5-6 with TRBJ2-2; no definite D call. V gave up 0 bases and J gave up 5 bases, with 11 bases separating them. The V gene's germline CDR1 is SGHDT and CDR2 YYEEEE. The CDR3 covers 15 residues. The CDR3 sequence is CASSLGTKRTGELFF. In nucleotides, the CDR3 is TGTGCCAGCAGCTTGGGCACCAAGAGGACCGGGGAGCTGTTTTTT.

The gene calls are TRBV6-5 and TRBJ1-2, with TRBD1 identical over 7 bases. CDR1 and CDR2 from the germline V gene are MNHEY and SVGAGI. The CDR3 extends over 13 amino acids. V lost 4 bases and J lost 7; bases outside the gene matches: 6. The CDR3 DNA is TGTGCCAGCAGTTCCACACAGGGGAGTGGCTACACCTTC. Translating it yields CASSSTQGSGYTF.

The rearrangement joins TRBV10-2 to TRBJ1-1; D unresolved. The CDR3 totals 15 residues. The germline V gene encodes CDR1 WSHSY and CDR2 SAAADI. Trimming took off 0 bases at V and 1 base at J, with 9 bases between the two ends. The CDR3 region is CASSESPAANTEAFF. The CDR3 bases are TGCGCCAGCAGTGAGTCCCCCGCTGCGAACACTGAAGCTTTCTTT.

In this sample, this clone turned up a few times. The J gene is TRBJ1-1, the V gene TRBV30; D is uncertain. The CDR3 has 11 residues. V was shortened by 0 bases and J by 10 bases, with 9 bases between the two germline ends. Per the germline V gene, CDR1 is GTSNPN and CDR2 is SVGIG (reference sequence). CDR3 DNA: TGTGCCTGGAGTGTAGGTCCGGGAGCTTTCTTT. It encodes CAWSVGPGAFF.

This clone was picked up a small number of times. This chain joins TRBV30 and TRBJ2-7; D possibly corresponds to TRBD1 (5 bases). The germline V and J ends were trimmed by 2 bases and 4 bases, with 12 bases remaining between them. Germline V gene sequence: CDR1 GTSNPN, CDR2 SVGIG (reference sequence). The CDR3 runs to 13 residues. In DNA form, the CDR3 reads TGTGCCTGGAGTACCAAAGGGGCGTACGAGCAGTACTTC. Translation: CAWSTKGAYEQYF.

The CDR3 DNA follows: TGTGCCAGCAGTGAACTTCAAAACATTCAGTACTTC. This translates into CASSELQNIQYF. The rearrangement uses TRBV2 and TRBJ2-4; D gene unclear. Germline V lookup: CDR1 SNHLY, CDR2 FYNNEI. The length of the CDR3 is 12 residues. The V end lost 2 bases, the J end lost 5 bases, and 4 bases lay between the germline ends.

This clone was recorded once. The J gene is TRBJ2-6, the V gene TRBV6-1, with TRBD1 identical over 7 bases. CDR1 and CDR2 from the germline V gene are MNHNS and SASEGT. J gave up 9 bases and V 10 bases, and 12 bases lay outside the gene matches. This CDR3 contains 14 residues. The chain's CDR3 is CATMKTGKGNVLTF. The CDR3 bases are TGTGCCACCATGAAGACAGGGAAGGGCAACGTCCTGACTTTC.

The sample holds a few counts of this clone. The junction departs from germline at one end; a sequencing error may be responsible. This chain joins TRBV6-4 and TRBJ1-6, with D unresolved. Germline CDR1 and CDR2: MRHNA and SNTAGT. The length of the CDR3 is 11 residues. CDR3 nucleotides: TGTGCCAGCAGTGACCCCCGGGTGTTAGTTTTT. This gives the protein CASSDPRVLVF.

The rearrangement joins TRBV29-1 to TRBJ2-5; D is unresolved. V was trimmed by 1 base and J by 0 bases, leaving 12 bases between them. Germline CDR1 and CDR2: SQVTM and ANQGSEA. There are 15 residues in the CDR3. CDR3: CSVEGIPPYQETQYF. In nucleotides, the CDR3 is TGCAGCGTTGAAGGTATCCCCCCGTACCAAGAGACCCAGTACTTC.

This clone has just a few counts. The V call is TRBV19, the J call TRBJ1-5, with D unclear. There are 15 residues in the CDR3. V lost 5 bases, J lost 5 bases, and 16 bases lay in between. Per the germline V gene, CDR1 is LNHDA and CDR2 is SQIVND (reference sequence). The CDR3 region has the DNA TGTGCCAGTAGTCCCCGGTTAACCCTCCATCAGCCCCAGCATTTT. Protein: CASSPRLTLHQPQHF.

V is TRBV7-9 and J is TRBJ2-3; D not resolved. CDR1 and CDR2 from the germline V gene are SEHNR and FQNEAQ (reference sequence). The CDR3 is 15 residues long. Trimming stripped 5 bases from V and 2 bases from J, with 14 bases between. The CDR3, as DNA: TGTGCCAGCAGCCCACGATTCTCCTACACAGATACGCAGTATTTT. Its translation: CASSPRFSYTDTQYF.

This clone was counted only a few times. This chain links TRBV6-5 with TRBJ1-5; D is unclear. CDR1 is MNHEY, CDR2 SVGAGI, per germline. With 5 bases removed from V and 0 bases from J, the gap between germline ends came to 8 bases. The CDR3 loop spans 14 amino acids. Here the CDR3 DNA reads TGTGCCAGCAGTCTCCGGGGTAGCAATCAGCCCCAGCATTTT. This encodes CASSLRGSNQPQHF.

The V and J genes are TRBV5-1 and TRBJ1-2, with 8 positions matching TRBD1. This CDR3 is 16 amino acids long. CDR1 is SGHRS, CDR2 YFSETQ, per germline. V gave up 4 bases and J gave up 7 bases; unmatched junction bases: 15. CDR3 residues: CASSQGQATQAVGYTF. The CDR3 bases are TGCGCCAGCAGCCAGGGACAGGCGACACAAGCGGTTGGCTACACCTTC. Looking up the rest from reference TRBV5-1 and TRBJ1-2 gives the full variable domain: KAGVTQTPRYLIKTRGQQVTLSCSPISGHRSVSWYQQTPGQGLQFLFEYFSETQRNKGNFPGRFSGRQFSNSRSEMNVSTLELGDSALYLCASSQGQATQAVGYTFGSGTRLTVV.

This clone showed up just a few times. The chain's CDR3 is CASSPATGGYEQYF. CDR3 DNA sequence: TGTGCCAGCAGCCCTGCGACAGGGGGCTACGAGCAGTACTTC. The chain joins TRBV7-9 to TRBJ2-7, with TRBD1 matching over 9 bases. The CDR3 sequence is 14 residues long. The J segment lost 3 bases and the V segment lost 5 bases, leaving 5 bases of the junction unmatched. CDR1 and CDR2 from the germline V gene are SEHNR and FQNEAQ (reference sequence).

The V call is TRBV5-1, the J call TRBJ1-3; D is possibly TRBD1 (5 bases). V was shortened by 5 bases and J by 4 bases, with 10 bases between the two germline ends. The CDR3 totals 13 residues. Germline lookup yields CDR1 SGHRS and CDR2 YFSETQ. This chain's CDR3 is CASSTGGGNTIYF. In nucleotides, the CDR3 is TGCGCCAGCAGTACAGGCGGGGGAAACACCATATATTTT.

The chain is built from TRBV7-2 and TRBJ2-1, with 11 nucleotides matching TRBD2. The J segment lost 7 bases and the V segment lost 1 base, leaving 3 bases of the junction unmatched. This CDR3 contains 15 residues. CDR1 and CDR2 (germline): SGHTA, FQGNSA. CDR3 nucleotides: TGTGCCAGCAGCTTAGTGGCTAGCGGGGGGAATGAGCAGTTCTTC. It codes for CASSLVASGGNEQFF.

A single count supports this clone. V gene TRBV6-6 combines with J gene TRBJ2-5, with D uncertain. CDR1 is MNHNY, CDR2 SVGAGI, per germline (reference sequence). Trimming cost V 4 bases and J 1 base, with 13 bases left between them. The CDR3 has 15 residues. This CDR3 reads CASSSSRRPQETQYF. In DNA form, the CDR3 reads TGTGCCAGCAGTTCATCCCGTAGGCCCCAAGAGACCCAGTACTTC.